A single sample gave rise to the 30 T cell receptor beta chains below, sequenced in a study of shared T cell receptors in the human thymus. Using immunoSEQ multiplex PCR, the repertoire was profiled, and TCRdb retains in-frame clones only, with some absent. The sample lists hundreds of thousands of clones, around three quarters occurring once. This same sample was also part of a study on human thymus T cells.

What was sequenced was thymocytes. These receptors were collected from a boy younger than two with a congenital heart defect.

This clone was seen only a few times. The V call is TRBV2, the J call TRBJ2-3; 7 bases fit TRBD1. CDR1 and CDR2 from the germline V gene are SNHLY and FYNNEI. Trimming took 0 bases from V and 0 from J; bases not matched to a gene: 15. The CDR3 totals 20 residues. The CDR3 is CASSEAFGDRSRGSTDTQYF. The CDR3 bases are TGTGCCAGCAGTGAAGCGTTCGGGGACAGATCGAGGGGCAGCACAGATACGCAGTATTTT.

This sequence joins TRBV27 and TRBJ2-7, with D possibly matching TRBD2 (6 bases). The CDR3 runs 15 residues. The germline V gene has CDR1 MNHEY and CDR2 SMNVEV (reference sequence). Trimming removed 6 bases from V and 4 bases from J, with 19 bases in between. This CDR3 is CASSCTGTQPYEQYF. The CDR3 DNA reads as TGTGCCAGCAGCTGCACCGGGACTCAGCCATACGAGCAGTACTTC.

J is TRBJ2-5 and V is TRBV4-1, with TRBD2 matching over 7 bases. The CDR3 length is 16 residues. CDR1 is MGHRA and CDR2 is YSYEKL in the germline V gene. V lost 1 base to trimming and J lost 2 bases; unmatched junction nucleotides: 7. The CDR3 coding sequence is TGCGCCAGCAGCCAAGTGCTAGCGGAGGTGCAAGAGACCCAGTACTTC. It yields the protein CASSQVLAEVQETQYF.

The chain is built from TRBV11-2 and TRBJ1-2, with D possibly TRBD1 on 5 matching bases. The CDR3 is made up of 14 amino acids. Per the germline V gene, CDR1 is SGHAT and CDR2 is FQNNGV. Deletions cut 5 bases from V and 6 bases from J, with 16 bases between. The CDR3 protein is CASSPLGREDGYTF. The CDR3 DNA reads as TGTGCCAGCAGCCCTCTGGGCAGGGAAGATGGCTACACCTTC.

CDR3 loop: CASSLQGEQETQYF. Here the CDR3 DNA reads TGCGCCAGCAGCCTGCAGGGGGAACAAGAGACCCAGTACTTC. The chain couples TRBV4-1 to TRBJ2-5, with 7 positions matching TRBD1. Germline V gene lookup returns CDR1 MGHRA and CDR2 YSYEKL. The length of the CDR3 is 14 residues. The V and J ends lost 4 bases and 2 bases, in that order; junction bases with no gene match: 4.

The table lists this clone with a count of one. Other DNA sequences of this sample code for an identical CDR3. The J gene is TRBJ2-1, the V gene TRBV27, with D perhaps matching TRBD2 (5 bases). Germline assignment: CDR1 MNHEY and CDR2 SMNVEV (reference sequence). The CDR3 totals 13 residues. Between the trimmed V and J ends, which lost 2 bases and 3 bases, there was a span of 5 bases. CDR3 loop: CASSLGGYNEQFF. CDR3 nucleotide sequence: TGTGCCAGCAGTTTAGGAGGCTACAATGAGCAGTTCTTC.

This clone was picked up one time. One end of the junction varies from germline; a read error may be responsible. The DNA of the CDR3 is TGCGCCAGCAGTGAGTCGGGAGGGGCCCCCAACCCTTTC. Translated, it gives CASSESGGAPNPF. The chain links TRBV10-2 to TRBJ2-7, with 7 bases fitting TRBD2. This CDR3 has 13 amino acids. The germline V gene has CDR1 WSHSY and CDR2 SAAADI.

CDR3: CASSQTGVYTEAFF. In DNA form, the CDR3 reads TGCGCCAGCAGTCAAACAGGGGTGTACACTGAAGCTTTCTTT. The V and J genes are TRBV23-1 and TRBJ1-1, with 7 nucleotides matching TRBD1. TRBV23-1 is marked as an open reading frame, function uncertain. This CDR3 spans 14 amino acids. J was trimmed by 3 bases and V by 2 bases; bases with no gene match: 3.

This chain joins TRBV5-1 and TRBJ2-3; 10 bases agree with TRBD2. Germline V gene lookup returns CDR1 SGHRS and CDR2 YFSETQ. V shed 4 bases and J 1 base; nucleotides not matched to a gene: 12. The CDR3 is 18 residues long. The CDR3 bases are TGCGCCAGCAGCCCAAAGCGGCCCGGGACTAGCGGCACAGATACGCAGTATTTT. It yields the protein CASSPKRPGTSGTDTQYF.

The chain is built from TRBV6-5 and TRBJ1-5, with D possibly TRBD1 on 6 matching bases. The CDR3 is 15 amino acids. The germline V and J ends were trimmed by 6 bases and 6 bases, with 18 bases remaining between them. Germline V gene data show CDR1 as MNHEY and CDR2 as SVGAGI. The CDR3 DNA reads TGTGCCAGCAGCCCGGTTTGGGGGCCGGGTCAGCCCCAGCATTTT. It translates to CASSPVWGPGQPQHF.

This chain joins TRBV14 and TRBJ2-1, with 9 bases lining up with TRBD2. After removal of 4 bases from V and 3 bases from J, the junction contained 4 bases not matched to a gene. This CDR3 comprises 15 residues. The V gene's germline CDR1 is SGHDN and CDR2 FVKESK. The CDR3 reads CASSLTSGLYNEQFF. Here the CDR3 DNA reads TGTGCCAGCAGCCTGACTAGCGGACTCTACAATGAGCAGTTCTTC. The whole variable domain, remainder taken from reference TRBV14 and TRBJ2-1, is EAGVTQFPSHSVIEKGQTVTLRCDPISGHDNLYWYRRVMGKEIKFLLHFVKESKQDESGMPNNRFLAERTGGTYSTLKVQPAELEDSGVYFCASSLTSGLYNEQFFGPGTRLTVL.

The chain employs TRBV11-2 and TRBJ2-1; D is perhaps TRBD1 (5 bases). Trimming pared 6 bases from V and 5 bases from J, leaving 11 bases between. Germline-derived CDR1 and CDR2 are SGHAT and FQNNGV. The CDR3 is 13 residues long. The CDR3 is CASSLQVDNEQFF. The CDR3 nucleotides are TGTGCCAGCAGTCTACAGGTGGACAATGAGCAGTTCTTC.

The V call is TRBV5-8, the J call TRBJ2-1; weak D call: TRBD2 (6 bases). CDR3 size: 16 residues. The V gene lost 2 bases and the J gene lost 4 bases, with 16 bases spanning the gap. Germline assignment: CDR1 SGHTS and CDR2 YDEGEE. In DNA, the CDR3 is TGTGCCAGCAGCTTTCGCGGGACCCCCCCGTACAATGAGCAGTTCTTC. This sequence encodes CASSFRGTPPYNEQFF. Full variable domain (missing parts from reference TRBV5-8 and TRBJ2-1): EAGVTQSPTHLIKTRGQQATLRCSPISGHTSVYWYQQALGLGLQFLLWYDEGEERNRGNFPPRFSGRQFPNYSSELNVNALELEDSALYLCASSFRGTPPYNEQFFGPGTRLTVL.

The chain has TRBV6-4 and TRBJ2-4; a possible D gene is TRBD1 (6 bases). Trimming removed 4 bases at V and 0 bases at J, with 22 bases between. The germline CDR1 and CDR2 sequences are MRHNA and SNTAGT. The CDR3 runs to 19 residues. The CDR3 DNA is TGTGCCAGCAGTGCCACCGACAGGATGAGATCTCTAGCCAAAAACATTCAGTACTTC. Translated: CASSATDRMRSLAKNIQYF.

CDR3: CASSLAGGGYGYTF. As DNA, the CDR3 is TGTGCCAGCAGCTTGGCAGGGGGCGGCTATGGCTACACCTTC. V usage is TRBV5-6 and J usage is TRBJ1-2; the match to TRBD1 covers 8 bases. V lost 0 bases and J lost 4; bases outside the gene matches: 2. The CDR3 length is 14 residues. From germline, CDR1 is SGHDT and CDR2 YYEEEE.

The rearrangement joins TRBV7-9 to TRBJ1-1; D remains unclear. This CDR3 comprises 17 residues. Germline V gene data show CDR1 as SEHNR and CDR2 as FQNEAQ (reference sequence). The V end lost 1 base, the J end lost 2 bases, and 17 bases lay between the germline ends. CDR3 residues: CASSLGTAGRVNTEAFF. CDR3 DNA: TGTGCCAGCAGCTTAGGTACGGCGGGCAGAGTAAACACTGAAGCTTTCTTT.

V and J are TRBV27 and TRBJ2-6, with TRBD1 matching over 8 bases. The CDR3 runs 15 residues. Germline assignment: CDR1 MNHEY and CDR2 SMNVEV (reference sequence). The J segment lost 4 bases and the V segment lost 6 bases, leaving 5 bases of the junction unmatched. CDR3 region: CASRPGQAGANVLTF. CDR3 in DNA: TGTGCCAGCAGACCGGGACAGGCCGGGGCCAACGTCCTGACTTTC. The full variable domain, its missing parts supplied by reference TRBV27 and TRBJ2-6, is EAQVTQNPRYLITVTGKKLTVTCSQNMNHEYMSWYRQDPGLGLRQIYYSMNVEVTDKGDVPEGYKVSRKEKRNFPLILESPSPNQTSLYFCASRPGQAGANVLTFGAGSRLTVL.

This clone has a single count. The chain combines TRBV7-6 with TRBJ1-5; no reliable D call. Trimming removed 4 bases at V and 4 bases at J, with 14 bases between. CDR3 length: 15 residues. Germline V CDR1 and CDR2: SGHVS, FNYEAQ. In DNA, the CDR3 is TGTGCCAGCAGCTCTGGACGGGGTAAAAATCAGCCCCAGCATTTT. This sequence encodes CASSSGRGKNQPQHF. The full variable domain, its missing parts supplied by reference TRBV7-6 and TRBJ1-5, is GAGVSQSPRYKVTKRGQDVALRCDPISGHVSLYWYRQALGQGPEFLTYFNYEAQQDKSGLPNDRFSAERPEGSISTLTIQRTEQRDSAMYRCASSSGRGKNQPQHFGDGTRLSIL.

The chain joins TRBV5-1 to TRBJ2-2; D not resolved. Germline CDR1 SGHRS, CDR2 YFSETQ. CDR3 length: 12 residues. V dropped 7 bases and J dropped 4 bases, with 8 bases sitting between them. The CDR3 DNA follows: TGCGCCAGCCCATCGGGCACCGGGGAGCTGTTTTTT. Translating gives CASPSGTGELFF.

This clone occurred once. V and J are TRBV7-2 and TRBJ2-7; 13 bases fit TRBD2. Trimming cost V 3 bases and J 4 bases; bases outside gene matches: 15. Looked up from germline, CDR1 is SGHTA and CDR2 is FQGNSA. The CDR3 sequence is 19 residues long. CDR3 in DNA: TGTGCCAGCAGCTTCCAGGACAAAGGGACTAGCGGGACCGGGTACGAGCAGTACTTC. Amino acid sequence: CASSFQDKGTSGTGYEQYF.

The rearrangement uses TRBV4-1 and TRBJ1-5, with TRBD1 as a possible D gene (6 bases). V was cut by 2 bases and J by 6 bases, with 26 bases left in between. CDR1 and CDR2 from the germline V gene are MGHRA and YSYEKL. The CDR3 covers 19 residues. The CDR3 region has the DNA TGCGCCAGCAGCCAACACCCCGAGACGGGGGGCTGGCGCGGTCAGCCCCAGCATTTT. This gives the protein CASSQHPETGGWRGQPQHF.

This chain uses TRBV2 with TRBJ2-7; TRBD2 matches 11 bases. With V trimmed by 8 bases and J by 4 bases, 4 bases remained unmatched. This CDR3 has 13 amino acids. Germline V gives CDR1 SNHLY, CDR2 FYNNEI. The CDR3 spells CASRSGRGYEQYF. The CDR3 nucleotides read TGTGCCAGCCGTAGCGGGAGGGGGTACGAGCAGTACTTC.

The rearrangement joins TRBV19 to TRBJ2-5; TRBD1 matches 8 bases. Germline CDR1 reads LNHDA; CDR2 reads SQIVND (reference sequence). The CDR3 extends over 15 amino acids. V was pared by 5 bases and J by 4 bases, with 9 bases of the junction left unmatched. DNA of the CDR3: TGTGCCAGTAGTCTACTCGGACAGGGAGTAGAGACCCAGTACTTC. Encoded protein: CASSLLGQGVETQYF.

This rearrangement joins TRBV14 to TRBJ2-7; D perhaps matches TRBD1 (5 bases). From germline, CDR1 is SGHDN and CDR2 FVKESK. V was clipped by 5 bases and J by 6 bases, with 11 bases between them. This CDR3 region has 12 residues. This CDR3 is CASSTRQSEQYF. Written as DNA, the CDR3 is TGTGCCAGCAGCACGAGACAGAGCGAGCAGTACTTC.

The V call is TRBV2, the J call TRBJ2-7; D remains ambiguous. The CDR3 consists of 15 residues. Germline assignment: CDR1 SNHLY and CDR2 FYNNEI. The V end lost 7 bases, the J end lost 2 bases, and 18 bases lay between the germline ends. CDR3 in amino acids: CASIECAKMTYEQYF. The DNA of the CDR3 is TGTGCCAGCATTGAGTGCGCCAAGATGACCTACGAGCAGTACTTC.

The rearrangement links TRBV4-2 to TRBJ2-1, with D unclear. Germline V gene data show CDR1 as LGHNA and CDR2 as YNFKEQ. This CDR3 has 18 residues. V gave up 4 bases and J gave up 2 bases, with 21 bases separating them. Here the CDR3 reads CASSLKSEYPRPYNEQFF. The CDR3 DNA follows: TGTGCCAGCAGCCTGAAGAGCGAGTATCCTCGGCCCTACAATGAGCAGTTCTTC.

This sequence joins TRBV10-1 and TRBJ2-7; 9 bases line up with TRBD1. This CDR3 has 14 residues. CDR1 WNHNN and CDR2 SYGVQD come from the germline V gene (reference sequence). J was trimmed by 6 bases and V by 6 bases; bases with no gene match: 9. CDR3 nucleotide sequence: TGCGCCAGCAGATCGACAGGGGGTCTTCCCGAGCAGTACTTC. As protein: CASRSTGGLPEQYF.

The chain combines TRBV27 with TRBJ2-7; the match to TRBD1 covers 8 bases. Germline lookup yields CDR1 MNHEY and CDR2 SMNVEV (reference sequence). This CDR3 spans 14 amino acids. With 3 bases clipped from V and 3 bases from J, the junction kept 4 bases outside the gene matches. CDR3 loop: CASSFEDRVYEQYF. The CDR3 region has the DNA TGTGCCAGCAGTTTTGAGGACAGGGTCTACGAGCAGTACTTC.

The chain carries TRBV29-1 and TRBJ1-5; weak D call: TRBD1 (5 bases). V dropped 4 bases and J dropped 2 bases, with 15 bases sitting between them. Germline lookup yields CDR1 SQVTM and CDR2 ANQGSEA. This CDR3 region has 15 residues. The CDR3 sequence: CSVVSNGAGNQPQHF. CDR3 nucleotides: TGCAGCGTTGTCTCGAATGGGGCCGGCAATCAGCCCCAGCATTTT.

The genes are TRBV7-9 and TRBJ1-1, with a weak D call TRBD1 (6 bases). The CDR3 extends over 14 amino acids. The V gene's germline CDR1 is SEHNR and CDR2 FQNEAQ (reference sequence). The V gene lost 3 bases and the J gene lost 11 bases, with 19 bases spanning the gap. This CDR3 is CASSFMQGVTGAFF. The CDR3 DNA reads as TGTGCCAGCAGCTTCATGCAGGGCGTTACAGGGGCTTTCTTT.